One sample yielded the 16 T cell receptor beta chains listed below, sequenced in a study of blood T cell repertoires in COVID-19. Assay: immunoSEQ multiplex PCR; the TCRdb copy retains only in-frame clones and omits some. Here the sample spans over 350,000 clones, approximately 90% being singletons. The sample comprised peripheral blood. These receptors all come from a woman aged 25-40 years with acute or convalescent COVID-19.

The chain joins TRBV9 to TRBJ1-4; weak D call: TRBD1 (5 bases). V shed 0 bases and J shed 10 bases, with 13 bases lying between them. The CDR3 runs 14 residues. Per the germline V gene, CDR1 is SGDLS and CDR2 is YYNGEE. CDR3 in amino acids: CASSVAQGGGKLFF. CDR3 DNA: TGTGCCAGCAGCGTAGCTCAGGGAGGTGGAAAACTGTTTTTT. The full variable domain, rest sourced from reference TRBV9 and TRBJ1-4, is DSGVTQTPKHLITATGQRVTLRCSPRSGDLSVYWYQQSLDQGLQFLIQYYNGEERAKGNILERFSAQQFPDLHSELNLSSLELGDSALYFCASSVAQGGGKLFFGSGTQLSVL.

The J gene is TRBJ2-3, the V gene TRBV3-1 (or the pseudogene TRBV3-2); maybe TRBD1 (6 bases). Trimming pared 2 bases from V and 0 bases from J, leaving 15 bases between. Germline V CDR1 and CDR2: LGHDT, YNNKEL (reference sequence). This CDR3 has 17 residues. The CDR3 region is CASSQTPEGESTDTQYF. The CDR3 nucleotides read TGTGCCAGCAGCCAAACCCCCGAGGGGGAAAGCACAGATACGCAGTATTTT.

The rearrangement uses TRBV30 and TRBJ1-2; 7 positions match TRBD1. This CDR3 region has 18 residues. Germline lookup yields CDR1 GTSNPN and CDR2 SVGIG (reference sequence). Losses at the gene ends were 2 bases for V and 0 bases for J; bases not matched to a gene: 15. In DNA, the CDR3 is TGTGCCTGGAGTTCATACTTGGGACAGCTTAATGCTAACTATGGCTACACCTTC. Translation: CAWSSYLGQLNANYGYTF.

The genes are TRBV4-2 and TRBJ2-3; 11 positions agree with TRBD2. The germline CDR1 and CDR2 sequences are LGHNA and YNFKEQ. The CDR3 has 16 residues. V was pared by 4 bases and J by 8 bases, with 11 bases of the junction left unmatched. The CDR3 spells CASSRPGLAEPTTQYF. The CDR3 nucleotides read TGTGCCAGCAGCCGACCGGGACTAGCGGAGCCAACTACGCAGTATTTT.

The V call is TRBV21-1, the J call TRBJ2-5; the tabulated D call, TRBD2, remains unverified against the DNA. TRBV21-1 is a documented pseudogene. The CDR3 spans 16 residues. The CDR3 protein is CASSKWETSGEETQYF. The CDR3 DNA is TGTGCCAGCAGCAAATGGGAGACTAGCGGGGAAGAGACCCAGTACTTC.

The rearrangement uses TRBV13 and TRBJ2-1; 9 bases line up with TRBD1. This CDR3 is 16 amino acids long. Germline trimming cut 2 bases from V and 6 bases from J; bases unmatched to any gene: 8. CDR1 and CDR2 (germline): PRHDT, FYEKMQ (reference sequence). CDR3 residues: CASSLRTGDLINEQFF. The CDR3 DNA follows: TGTGCCAGCAGCTTAAGGACAGGGGACCTCATCAATGAGCAGTTCTTC.

The genes are TRBV30 and TRBJ2-2; 7 bases align to TRBD1. CDR3 length: 14 residues. The germline CDR1 and CDR2 sequences are GTSNPN and SVGIG (reference sequence). The V segment lost 4 bases and the J segment 4 bases; nucleotides outside the gene matches: 6. The CDR3 loop is CAWTQGQITGELFF. CDR3 nucleotides: TGTGCCTGGACCCAGGGACAGATCACCGGGGAGCTGTTTTTT.

The count of this clone is one. The V and J genes are TRBV6-5 and TRBJ2-3; the match to TRBD1 covers 7 bases. The CDR3 has 13 residues. After removal of 8 bases from V and 7 bases from J, the junction contained 9 bases not matched to a gene. CDR1 is MNHEY, CDR2 SVGAGI, per germline. The CDR3 DNA sequence: TGTGCCAGCGCCGACAGGGCCCCGAATACGCAGTATTTT. It codes for CASADRAPNTQYF.

This clone was detected once. The CDR3 spells CASSMGRGYETQYF. The CDR3 region has the DNA TGTGCCAGTAGTATGGGCAGGGGTTATGAGACCCAGTACTTC. The chain recombines TRBV19 with TRBJ2-5, with D possibly being TRBD1 (6 bases). The V gene's germline CDR1 is LNHDA and CDR2 SQIVND (reference sequence). V was cut by 3 bases and J by 5 bases, with 13 bases left in between. This CDR3 has 14 residues.

This chain connects TRBV20-1 to TRBJ2-7, with D perhaps TRBD2 (5 bases). The CDR3 consists of 11 residues. Germline lookup yields CDR1 DFQATT and CDR2 SNEGSKA (reference sequence). V lost 3 bases and J lost 7, with 10 bases in between. In nucleotides, the CDR3 is TGCAGTGCTAGGGGGAGTTGGGAGCAGTACTTC. Amino acid sequence: CSARGSWEQYF.

The V call is TRBV18, the J call TRBJ1-1; 7 positions match TRBD1. Trimming removed 4 bases from V and 3 bases from J; junction bases left unmatched: 8. CDR1 KGHSH and CDR2 LQKENI come from the germline V gene. CDR3 length equals 15 residues. CDR3 nucleotide sequence: TGTGCCAGCTCACAAGGACAGGTCATGGACACTGAAGCTTTCTTT. The encoded protein is CASSQGQVMDTEAFF.

The chain carries TRBV11-2 and TRBJ1-3; the D gene is possibly TRBD1 (5 bases). V was trimmed by 1 base and J by 0 bases, leaving 7 bases between them. The germline gives CDR1 SGHAT, CDR2 FQNNGV. This CDR3 comprises 15 residues. CDR3 sequence reads: CASSLAGISGNTIYF. Written as DNA, the CDR3 is TGTGCCAGCAGCTTAGCAGGGATCTCTGGAAACACCATATATTTT. Based on the CDR3 plus reference TRBV11-2 and TRBJ1-3, the full variable domain is EAGVAQSPRYKIIEKRQSVAFWCNPISGHATLYWYQQILGQGPKLLIQFQNNGVVDDSQLPKDRFSAERLKGVDSTLKIQPAKLEDSAVYLCASSLAGISGNTIYFGEGSWLTVV.

This chain links TRBV9 with TRBJ2-1, with TRBD2 as a possible D gene (5 bases). CDR1 and CDR2 (germline): SGDLS, YYNGEE. CDR3 length equals 13 residues. V lost 4 bases and J lost 6, with 11 bases in between. The CDR3 DNA reads TGTGCCAGCAGCCCAGTAGGAGGCAATGAGCAGTTCTTC. Translating gives CASSPVGGNEQFF.

The genes are TRBV2 and TRBJ2-1; possible D gene TRBD1, 6 bases. Trimming took 3 bases from V and 3 from J, leaving 12 bases between them. There are 15 residues in the CDR3. Germline V gene lookup returns CDR1 SNHLY and CDR2 FYNNEI. CDR3 sequence: CASSEGDNVYNEQFF. The CDR3 bases are TGTGCCAGCAGTGAGGGGGACAATGTCTACAATGAGCAGTTCTTC.

Regarding this clone: The sample contains more than one DNA sequence encoding this CDR3. This chain links TRBV5-1 with TRBJ1-1; D may be TRBD1 (6 bases). V shed 2 bases and J shed 0 bases, with 8 bases lying between them. CDR3 length: 14 amino acids. The V gene's germline CDR1 is SGHRS and CDR2 YFSETQ. CDR3 loop: CASSLTGMNTEAFF. The CDR3 nucleotides read TGCGCCAGCAGCTTAACAGGGATGAACACTGAAGCTTTCTTT.

The J gene is TRBJ1-6, the V gene TRBV6-5; 12 nucleotides line up with TRBD1. Looked up from germline, CDR1 is MNHEY and CDR2 is SVGAGI. The CDR3 covers 14 residues. Unmatched junction bases numbered 2, after V lost 7 bases and J lost 7 bases. The CDR3 DNA reads as TGTGCCAGCACCGGGACAGGGGGCAATTCACCCCTCCACTTT. Its translation is CASTGTGGNSPLHF.